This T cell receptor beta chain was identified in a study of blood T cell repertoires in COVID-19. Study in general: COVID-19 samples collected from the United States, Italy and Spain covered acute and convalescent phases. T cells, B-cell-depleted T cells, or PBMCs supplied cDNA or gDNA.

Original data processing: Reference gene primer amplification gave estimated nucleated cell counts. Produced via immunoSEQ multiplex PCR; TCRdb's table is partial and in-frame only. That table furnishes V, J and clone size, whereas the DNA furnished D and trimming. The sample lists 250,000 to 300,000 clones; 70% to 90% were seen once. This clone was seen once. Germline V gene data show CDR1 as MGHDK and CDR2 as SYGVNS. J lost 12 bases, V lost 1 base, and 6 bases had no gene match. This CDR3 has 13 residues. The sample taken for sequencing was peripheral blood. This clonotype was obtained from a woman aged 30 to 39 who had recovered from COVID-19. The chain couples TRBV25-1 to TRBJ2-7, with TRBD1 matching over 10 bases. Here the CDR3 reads CASSEWDRGKWYF. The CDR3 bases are TGTGCCAGCAGTGAATGGGACAGGGGAAAGTGGTACTTC.